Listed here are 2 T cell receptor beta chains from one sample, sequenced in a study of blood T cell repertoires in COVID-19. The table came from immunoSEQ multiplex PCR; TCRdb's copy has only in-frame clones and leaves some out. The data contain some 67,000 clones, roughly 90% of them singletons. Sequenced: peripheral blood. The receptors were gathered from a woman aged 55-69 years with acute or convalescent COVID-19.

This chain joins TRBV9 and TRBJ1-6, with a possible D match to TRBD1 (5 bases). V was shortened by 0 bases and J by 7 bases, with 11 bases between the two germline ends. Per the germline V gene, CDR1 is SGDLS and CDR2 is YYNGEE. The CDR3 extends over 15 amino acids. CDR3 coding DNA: TGTGCCAGCAGCGTAGGGGCAGGGCAGAATTCACCCCTCCACTTT. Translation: CASSVGAGQNSPLHF.

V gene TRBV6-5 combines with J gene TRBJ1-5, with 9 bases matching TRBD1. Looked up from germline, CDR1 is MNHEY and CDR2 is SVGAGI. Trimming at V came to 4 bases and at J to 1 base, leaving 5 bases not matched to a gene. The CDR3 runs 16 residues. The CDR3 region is CASSSVDRGSNQPQHF. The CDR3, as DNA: TGTGCCAGCAGTTCGGTGGACAGGGGAAGCAATCAGCCCCAGCATTTT.